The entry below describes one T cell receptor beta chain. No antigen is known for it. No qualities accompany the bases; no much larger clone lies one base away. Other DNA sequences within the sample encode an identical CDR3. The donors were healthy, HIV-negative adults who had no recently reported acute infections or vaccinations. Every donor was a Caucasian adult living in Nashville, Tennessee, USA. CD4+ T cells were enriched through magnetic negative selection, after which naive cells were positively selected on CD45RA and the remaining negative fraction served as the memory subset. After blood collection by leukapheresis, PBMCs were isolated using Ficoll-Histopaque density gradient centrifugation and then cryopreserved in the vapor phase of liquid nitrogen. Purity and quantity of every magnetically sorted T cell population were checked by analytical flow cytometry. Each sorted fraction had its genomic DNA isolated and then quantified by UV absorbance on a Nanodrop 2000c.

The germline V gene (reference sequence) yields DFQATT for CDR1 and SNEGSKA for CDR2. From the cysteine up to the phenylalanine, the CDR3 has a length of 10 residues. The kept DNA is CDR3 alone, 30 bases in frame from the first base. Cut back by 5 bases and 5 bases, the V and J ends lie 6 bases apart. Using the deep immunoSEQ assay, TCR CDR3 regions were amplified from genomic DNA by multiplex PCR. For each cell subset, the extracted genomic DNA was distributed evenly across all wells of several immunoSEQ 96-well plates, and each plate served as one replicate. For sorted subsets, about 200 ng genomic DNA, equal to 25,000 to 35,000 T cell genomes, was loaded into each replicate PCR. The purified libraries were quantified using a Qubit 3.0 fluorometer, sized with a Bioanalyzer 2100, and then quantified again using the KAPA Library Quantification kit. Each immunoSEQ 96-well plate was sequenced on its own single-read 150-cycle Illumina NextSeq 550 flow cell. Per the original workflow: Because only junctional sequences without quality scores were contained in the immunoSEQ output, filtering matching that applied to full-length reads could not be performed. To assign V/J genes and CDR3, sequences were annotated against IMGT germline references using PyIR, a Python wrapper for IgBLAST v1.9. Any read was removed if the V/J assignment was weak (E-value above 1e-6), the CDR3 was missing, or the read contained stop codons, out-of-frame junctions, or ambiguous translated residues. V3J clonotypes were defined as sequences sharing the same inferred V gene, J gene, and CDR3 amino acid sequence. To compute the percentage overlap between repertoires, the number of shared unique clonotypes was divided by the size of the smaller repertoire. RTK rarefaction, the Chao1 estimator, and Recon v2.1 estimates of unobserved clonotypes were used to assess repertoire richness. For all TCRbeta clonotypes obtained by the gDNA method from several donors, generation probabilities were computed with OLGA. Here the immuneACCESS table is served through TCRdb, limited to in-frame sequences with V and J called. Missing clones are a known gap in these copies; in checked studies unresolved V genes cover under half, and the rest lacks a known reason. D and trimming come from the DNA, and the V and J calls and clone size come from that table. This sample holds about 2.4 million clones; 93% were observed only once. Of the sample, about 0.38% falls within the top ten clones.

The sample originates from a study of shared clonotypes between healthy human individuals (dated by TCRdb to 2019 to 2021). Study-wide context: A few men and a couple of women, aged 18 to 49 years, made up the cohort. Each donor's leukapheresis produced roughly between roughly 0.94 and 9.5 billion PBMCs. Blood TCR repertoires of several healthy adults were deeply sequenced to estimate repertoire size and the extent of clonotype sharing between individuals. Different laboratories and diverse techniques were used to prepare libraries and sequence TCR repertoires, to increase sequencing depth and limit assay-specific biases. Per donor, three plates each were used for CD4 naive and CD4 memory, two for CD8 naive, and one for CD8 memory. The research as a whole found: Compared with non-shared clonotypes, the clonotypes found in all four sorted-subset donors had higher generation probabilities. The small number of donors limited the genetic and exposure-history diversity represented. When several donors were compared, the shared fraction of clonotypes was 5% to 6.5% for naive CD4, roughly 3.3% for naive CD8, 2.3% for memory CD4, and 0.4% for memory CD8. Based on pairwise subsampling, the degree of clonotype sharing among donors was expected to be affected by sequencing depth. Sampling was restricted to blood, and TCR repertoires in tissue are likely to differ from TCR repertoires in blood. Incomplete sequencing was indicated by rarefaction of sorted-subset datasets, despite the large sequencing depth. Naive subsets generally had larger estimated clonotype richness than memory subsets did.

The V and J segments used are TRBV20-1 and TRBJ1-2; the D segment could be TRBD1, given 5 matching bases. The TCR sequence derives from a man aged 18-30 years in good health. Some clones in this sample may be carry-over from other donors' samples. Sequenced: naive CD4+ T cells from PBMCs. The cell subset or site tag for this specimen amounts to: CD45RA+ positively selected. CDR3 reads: CSAGTYGYTF. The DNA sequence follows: TGCAGTGCTGGGACTTATGGCTACACCTTC.